These 21 T cell receptor beta chains share one sample of origin, sequenced in a study of CD8 T cells in ankylosing spondylitis. Via MiXCR, TCRdb re-called the 5' RACE reads, giving one row per CDR3 protein. The top ten hold 16% of the sample, which has 190,000 or so distinct CDR3 sequences, about 13% seen once. Specimen: blood, either unsorted or a sorted T cell fraction (not recorded which). The receptors originated from a male donor with ankylosing spondylitis or in good health (not recorded which).

The DNA of the CDR3 is TGTGCCAGCAGCGCGTTCAATGAGCAGTTCTTC. Its protein is CASSAFNEQFF. The rearrangement joins TRBV25-1 to TRBJ2-1; the D is unclear. Germline lookup yields CDR1 MGHDK and CDR2 SYGVNS. Trimming stripped 6 bases from V and 6 bases from J, with 6 bases between. This CDR3 has 11 amino acids.

This clonotype has just a few counts. The chain has TRBV29-1 and TRBJ2-7; 8 nucleotides agree with TRBD1. The V segment lost 5 bases and the J segment 1 base; nucleotides outside the gene matches: 7. The CDR3 totals 14 residues. Germline loops: CDR1 SQVTM, CDR2 ANQGSEA. The CDR3 spells CSVTSGTGSYEQYF. DNA for the CDR3: TGCAGCGTTACCTCCGGGACAGGTTCCTACGAGCAGTACTTC.

This clonotype occurred many times. The chain links TRBV14 to TRBJ2-5; unclear D gene. CDR1 and CDR2 (germline): SGHDN, FVKESK. Trimming removed 1 base at V and 2 bases at J, with 8 bases between. There are 14 residues in the CDR3. The CDR3 bases are TGTGCCAGCAGCCAAGGCAGTTATCAAGAGACCCAGTACTTC. Encoded protein: CASSQGSYQETQYF.

This clonotype was picked up many times. The chain uses TRBV5-1 and TRBJ2-7, with D possibly TRBD1 on 5 matching bases. The length of the CDR3 is 16 residues. The germline gives CDR1 SGHRS, CDR2 YFSETQ. V was clipped by 0 bases and J by 0 bases, with 13 bases between them. Here the CDR3 DNA reads TGCGCCAGCAGCTTGGCCCCCCAGGGCAGCTCCTACGAGCAGTACTTC. Residues: CASSLAPQGSSYEQYF.

The V gene is TRBV20-1, the J gene TRBJ2-4; D is tentatively TRBD1 or TRBD2 (5 bases each). V was pared by 0 bases and J by 0 bases, with 15 bases between. The CDR3 totals 17 residues. Germline V CDR1 and CDR2: DFQATT, SNEGSKA (reference sequence). The CDR3 spells CSARDRGVILAKNIQYF. CDR3 nucleotides: TGCAGTGCTAGAGATAGGGGAGTGATACTAGCCAAAAACATTCAGTACTTC.

This clonotype has a count of ten or more. This chain joins TRBV2 and TRBJ2-2; TRBD1 matches 7 bases. Losses at the gene ends were 2 bases for V and 7 bases for J; bases not matched to a gene: 4. Germline V lookup: CDR1 SNHLY, CDR2 FYNNEI. This CDR3 comprises 14 residues. This CDR3 reads CASSEYRGGGELFF. The DNA for the CDR3 is TGTGCCAGCAGTGAATACAGGGGTGGCGGGGAGCTGTTTTTT. Full variable domain (remainder filled in from reference TRBV2 and TRBJ2-2): EPEVTQTPSHQVTQMGQEVILRCVPISNHLYFYWYRQILGQKVEFLVSFYNNEISEKSEIFDDQFSVERPDGSNFTLKIRSTKLEDSAMYFCASSEYRGGGELFFGEGSRLTVL.

In DNA form, the CDR3 reads TGTGCCAGCAGGGTCAGGAGCTTGTCCTACTCTGGGGCCAACGTCCTGACTTTC. Amino acids: CASRVRSLSYSGANVLTF. The chain recombines TRBV27 with TRBJ2-6; D uncertain. Germline CDR1 is MNHEY and CDR2 is SMNVEV (reference sequence). This CDR3 contains 18 residues. Trimming stripped 6 bases from V and 0 bases from J, with 18 bases between.

The chain is built from TRBV4-1 and TRBJ2-7; D tentatively fits TRBD1 or TRBD2 (6 bases each). This CDR3 spans 13 amino acids. The germline V gene has CDR1 MGHRA and CDR2 YSYEKL. V lost 7 bases and J lost 6, with 16 bases in between. The CDR3 loop reads CASKGPRGREQYF. The DNA for the CDR3 is TGCGCCAGCAAGGGGCCCCGGGGGCGCGAGCAGTACTTC.

The rearrangement uses TRBV4-1 and TRBJ1-2; D possibly corresponds to TRBD1 (6 bases). CDR3 length equals 15 residues. Germline V gene data show CDR1 as MGHRA and CDR2 as YSYEKL. The V end lost 1 base, the J end lost 4 bases, and 13 bases lay between the germline ends. DNA of the CDR3: TGCGCCAGCAGCCAAGTACAGGGTATTAGCTATGGCTACACCTTC. Its translation: CASSQVQGISYGYTF.

The chain carries TRBV7-6 and TRBJ2-7, with 7 bases aligning to TRBD2. CDR3 length: 13 amino acids. V was clipped by 5 bases and J by 6 bases; unmatched bases: 7. Germline lookup yields CDR1 SGHVS and CDR2 FNYEAQ. For the CDR3, the DNA is TGTGCCAGCAGCCCTGAGGTAGCGGGCGAGCAGTACTTC. Translation gives CASSPEVAGEQYF.

This clonotype was observed a few times. The chain couples TRBV2 to TRBJ2-7; 8 nucleotides agree with TRBD1. The CDR3 covers 14 residues. Germline V lookup: CDR1 SNHLY, CDR2 FYNNEI. The V and J ends lost 8 bases and 2 bases, in that order; junction bases with no gene match: 8. The CDR3 nucleotides read TGTGCCAGCCTTATAGGACAGGGTGCCTACGAGCAGTACTTC. Protein: CASLIGQGAYEQYF.

This clonotype was seen only a few times. The J gene is TRBJ1-5, the V gene TRBV25-1; 7 nucleotides match TRBD1. This CDR3 contains 15 residues. The junction had 7 bases not matched to a gene; V was cut back by 1 base and J by 7 bases. Germline V CDR1 and CDR2: MGHDK, SYGVNS. The DNA of the CDR3 is TGTGCCAGCAGTGAATGGAGACAGGGCCAACAGCCCCAGCATTTT. This encodes CASSEWRQGQQPQHF. Combining the CDR3 with reference TRBV25-1 and TRBJ1-5 gives the whole variable domain EADIYQTPRYLVIGTGKKITLECSQTMGHDKMYWYQQDPGMELHLIHYSYGVNSTEKGDLSSESTVSRIRTEHFPLTLESARPSHTSQYLCASSEWRQGQQPQHFGDGTRLSIL.

This clonotype was recorded at least ten times. The chain recombines TRBV10-3 with TRBJ2-5; 11 bases are a match to TRBD2. Germline V gene data show CDR1 as ENHRY and CDR2 as SYGVKD. CDR3 length: 14 amino acids. Trimming took 6 bases from V and 5 from J; bases not matched to a gene: 5. CDR3 in DNA: TGTGCCATCAGCGCACTAGCGGGAGAGGAGACCCAGTACTTC. Amino acids: CAISALAGEETQYF.

The chain recombines TRBV2 with TRBJ2-1; TRBD1 aligns across 10 bases. This CDR3 has 19 amino acids. Germline-derived CDR1 and CDR2 are SNHLY and FYNNEI. Trimming cost V 4 bases and J 7 bases; bases outside gene matches: 19. The DNA for the CDR3 is TGTGCCAGCAGTGGGCCCGGGACAGGGGCCTTCCCGACTAGGAATGAGCAGTTCTTC. As protein: CASSGPGTGAFPTRNEQFF.

The chain uses TRBV13 and TRBJ2-5; 11 bases line up with TRBD1. This CDR3 has 15 amino acids. J gave up 5 bases and V 4 bases, and 6 bases lay outside the gene matches. The germline CDR1 and CDR2 sequences are PRHDT and FYEKMQ (reference sequence). For the CDR3, the DNA is TGTGCCAGCAGCTCCCGGACAGGGGGCTTGGAGACCCAGTACTTC. Amino acid sequence: CASSSRTGGLETQYF.

This clonotype was observed a few times. This sequence joins TRBV4-1 and TRBJ2-2; TRBD2 matches at 8 bases. This CDR3 is 14 amino acids long. The J segment lost 2 bases and the V segment lost 6 bases, leaving 2 bases of the junction unmatched. CDR1 MGHRA and CDR2 YSYEKL come from the germline V gene. The CDR3 DNA follows: TGCGCCAGCAGGGCGGGAGGCAACACCGGGGAGCTGTTTTTT. It specifies CASRAGGNTGELFF.

This clonotype was detected a few times. V and J are TRBV6-1 and TRBJ1-1, with unresolved D. Germline V gene data show CDR1 as MNHNS and CDR2 as SASEGT. Between the trimmed V and J ends, which lost 2 bases and 5 bases, there was a span of 9 bases. This CDR3 has 13 residues. Written as DNA, the CDR3 is TGTGCCAGCAGTGAAATTTCGCTTACTGAAGCTTTCTTT. It is translated as CASSEISLTEAFF.

As concerns this clonotype: At one end the junction does not follow the germline gene, possibly because of a read error. The V gene is TRBV29-1, the J gene TRBJ2-3; the D call may be TRBD1 or TRBD2 (5 bases each). The CDR3 covers 16 residues. Germline values: CDR1 SQVTM, CDR2 ANQGSEA. The CDR3 DNA reads as TGCAGCGATGAAAGGGACGGATGGCCTCTCACAGATACGCAGTATTTT. It codes for CSDERDGWPLTDTQYF.

The chain has TRBV3-1 and TRBJ2-7, with 7 bases fitting TRBD1. V was pared by 4 bases and J by 4 bases, with 13 bases of the junction left unmatched. The germline CDR1 and CDR2 sequences are LGHDT and YNNKEL (reference sequence). This CDR3 spans 16 amino acids. The DNA of the CDR3 is TGTGCCAGCAGCCCTACGTCCCGGGACAGTTATTACGAGCAGTACTTC. This gives the protein CASSPTSRDSYYEQYF.

The rearrangement links TRBV6-5 to TRBJ1-1; D is undetermined. This CDR3 has 14 residues. Trimming took 2 bases from V and 4 from J, leaving 11 bases between them. Germline CDR1 is MNHEY and CDR2 is SVGAGI. This CDR3 reads CASSYGRVGTEAFF. CDR3 coding DNA: TGTGCCAGCAGTTACGGGAGAGTGGGCACTGAAGCTTTCTTT.

The chain recombines TRBV4-1 with TRBJ2-7; TRBD1 agrees at 10 bases. This CDR3 region has 16 residues. Per the germline V gene, CDR1 is MGHRA and CDR2 is YSYEKL. After removal of 4 bases from V and 4 bases from J, the junction contained 10 bases not matched to a gene. The CDR3 sequence: CASSPPGTGVGYEQYF. DNA for the CDR3: TGCGCCAGCAGCCCGCCCGGGACAGGGGTTGGATACGAGCAGTACTTC.